The T cell receptor (beta chain) under discussion was sequenced for a study of blood T cell repertoires in COVID-19. Whole-study context: PBMCs, B-cell-depleted T cells, or T cells were the source of the cDNA or gDNA that made up the material.

The germline V gene has CDR1 LGHDT and CDR2 YNNKEL (reference sequence). The V and J ends lost 1 base and 8 bases respectively, with 7 bases between them. The CDR3 consists of 12 residues. Using immunoSEQ multiplex PCR, the repertoire was profiled, and TCRdb retains in-frame clones only, with some absent. The sample has fewer than 70,000 clones, nearly 95% seen once. This TCR was sampled from a man aged 50 to 60 with active COVID-19. Sequencing was performed on peripheral blood. The gene calls are TRBV3-1 (or the pseudogene TRBV3-2) and TRBJ2-3; D remains ambiguous. The CDR3 loop reads CASSQVAGTQYF. CDR3 DNA sequence: TGTGCCAGCAGCCAAGTTGCCGGTACGCAGTATTTT.